Listed here is a single T cell receptor beta chain. Germline V gene lookup returns CDR1 LGHNT and CDR2 FRNRAP. This CDR3 has 17 residues. V lost 2 bases, J lost 0 bases, and 13 bases lay in between. These data belong to a study of blood T cell repertoires in COVID-19. Data came from immunoSEQ multiplex PCR; TCRdb stores just in-frame clones and leaves some out. Of 360,000 or so clones in the sample, 85% to 90% were seen once. Cohort placement rested on clinical history that participants reported themselves. The rearrangement joins TRBV12-5 to TRBJ1-4; a weak D match, TRBD1 (6 bases). The clonotype was recovered from a woman aged 30 to 39 who had recovered from COVID-19. The sequencing sample was made of PBMCs or T cells enriched from blood (not recorded which). This CDR3 is CASGLRTDASTNEKLFF. CDR3 DNA sequence: TGTGCTAGTGGTTTGAGGACAGACGCCTCAACTAATGAAAAACTGTTTTTT.